This TCR beta chain was identified in a study of OX40 agonist ivuxolimab in advanced cancers. About the study: Partial responses, seen in three patients, involved one hepatocellular carcinoma and two cutaneous melanomas.

For this clone: The antigen is unknown.

CDR1 is SGHTA, CDR2 FQGNSA, per germline. The CDR3 is made up of 14 amino acids. Trimming took 1 base from V and 9 from J, leaving 10 bases between them. Study findings and constraints: Clonal expansion among partial responders at 0.1-3.0 mg/kg ranked near the lowest. The average count of expanded clones was higher among CD8+ T cells than among CD4+.

Profiled with immunoSEQ multiplex PCR; TCRdb holds only in-frame clones, not every one. The sample has roughly 42,000 clones; 86% are singletons. This specimen was CD4+ or CD8+ T cells sorted from blood, taken in a trial of the OX40 agonist ivuxolimab. This sequence was found in an adult with an advanced solid tumor such as melanoma, head and neck, liver or kidney cancer. This rearrangement joins TRBV7-2 to TRBJ1-6; a weak D match, TRBD1 (5 bases). Here the CDR3 reads CASSLGGSSSPLHF. As DNA, the CDR3 is TGTGCCAGCAGCTTAGGGGGGTCGTCTTCACCCCTCCACTTT.